One sample yielded the 2 T cell receptor beta chains listed below, sequenced in a study of type 1 regulatory T cells. TCRdb itself ran the reads through MiXCR, one entry per CDR3 protein. Among 80,000 to 100,000 distinct CDR3 sequences listed, 25% to 40% were seen once. Sequencing was performed on CD4+ T cells, either the whole sample or a sorted fraction (not recorded which). The receptors were sampled from a human donor in good health.

The gene calls are TRBV20-1 and TRBJ2-3; no clear D gene. CDR1 and CDR2 (germline): DFQATT, SNEGSKA (reference sequence). V lost 0 bases, J lost 4 bases, and 8 bases lay in between. There are 13 residues in the CDR3. The DNA for the CDR3 is TGCAGTGCTAGAGATCCGGCCCCAGATACGCAGTATTTT. Translation: CSARDPAPDTQYF.

This clonotype showed up just a few times. The V and J genes are TRBV9 and TRBJ2-2; D is unclear. The length of the CDR3 is 14 residues. The germline V gene encodes CDR1 SGDLS and CDR2 YYNGEE. The germline V and J ends were trimmed by 6 bases and 8 bases, with 17 bases remaining between them. Here the CDR3 reads CASTPDPVGGELFF. The DNA of the CDR3 is TGTGCCAGCACACCTGACCCGGTAGGGGGGGAGCTGTTTTTT.